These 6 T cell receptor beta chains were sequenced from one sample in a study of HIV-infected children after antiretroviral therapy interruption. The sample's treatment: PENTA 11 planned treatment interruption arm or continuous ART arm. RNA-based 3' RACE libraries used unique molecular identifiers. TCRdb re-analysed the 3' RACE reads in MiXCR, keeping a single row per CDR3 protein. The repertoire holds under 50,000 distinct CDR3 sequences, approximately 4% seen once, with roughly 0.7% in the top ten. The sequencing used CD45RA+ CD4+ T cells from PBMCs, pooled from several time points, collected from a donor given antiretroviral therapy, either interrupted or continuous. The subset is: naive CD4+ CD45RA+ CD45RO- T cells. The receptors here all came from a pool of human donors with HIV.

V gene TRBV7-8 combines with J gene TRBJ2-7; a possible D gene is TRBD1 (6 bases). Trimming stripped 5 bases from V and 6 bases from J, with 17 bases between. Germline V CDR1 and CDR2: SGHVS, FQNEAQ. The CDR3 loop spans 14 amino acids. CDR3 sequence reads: CASSPQTGQGEQYF. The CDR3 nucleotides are TGTGCCAGCAGCCCGCAGACAGGCCAAGGCGAGCAGTACTTC.

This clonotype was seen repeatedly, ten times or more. DNA for the CDR3: TGCGCCAGCAGCCCGGACTCGTCCATAGATACGCAGTATTTT. Protein: CASSPDSSIDTQYF. The chain carries TRBV5-1 and TRBJ2-3; TRBD2 might be the D (5 bases). The length of the CDR3 is 14 residues. V was clipped by 4 bases and J by 5 bases, with 14 bases between them. The V gene's germline CDR1 is SGHRS and CDR2 YFSETQ.

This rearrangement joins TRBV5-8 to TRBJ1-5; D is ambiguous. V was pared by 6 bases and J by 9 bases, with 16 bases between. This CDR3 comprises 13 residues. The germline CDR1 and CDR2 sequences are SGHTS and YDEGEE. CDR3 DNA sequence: TGTGCCAGCATATCGGAACCTTTTCGGCCCCAGCATTTT. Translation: CASISEPFRPQHF.

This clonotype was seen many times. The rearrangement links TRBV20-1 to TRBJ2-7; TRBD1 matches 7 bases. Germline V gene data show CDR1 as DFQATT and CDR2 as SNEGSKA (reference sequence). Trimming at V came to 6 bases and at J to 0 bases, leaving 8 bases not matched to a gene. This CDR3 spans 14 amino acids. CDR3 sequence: CSARSGQISYEQYF. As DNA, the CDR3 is TGCAGTGCCAGGTCGGGACAGATCTCCTACGAGCAGTACTTC.

The CDR3, as DNA: TGCAGCGTTCGGAGGGAGGGAGCTTTCTTT. Residues: CSVRREGAFF. The chain has TRBV29-1 and TRBJ1-1, with unresolved D. V was cut by 5 bases and J by 10 bases, with 11 bases left in between. Germline V gene lookup returns CDR1 SQVTM and CDR2 ANQGSEA. CDR3 length equals 10 residues. The full variable domain, rest sourced from reference TRBV29-1 and TRBJ1-1, is SAVISQKPSRDICQRGTSLTIQCQVDSQVTMMFWYRQQPGQSLTLIATANQGSEATYESGFVIDKFPISRPNLTFSTLTVSNMSPEDSSIYLCSVRREGAFFGQGTRLTVV.

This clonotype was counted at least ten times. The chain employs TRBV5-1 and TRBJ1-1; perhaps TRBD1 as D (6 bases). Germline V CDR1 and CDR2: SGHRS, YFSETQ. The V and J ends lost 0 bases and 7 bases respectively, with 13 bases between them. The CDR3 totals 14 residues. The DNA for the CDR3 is TGCGCCAGCAGCTTGGGAGTTGAGGGGGGTGAAGCTTTCTTT. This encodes CASSLGVEGGEAFF.